Below are 20 T cell receptor beta chains sequenced from a single sample in a study of cytomegalovirus exposure and HLA in healthy donors. 60 Vbeta and 13 Jbeta primers were used in PCR. The assay was immunoSEQ multiplex PCR, and TCRdb's table has in-frame clones only and misses some. This sample has fewer than 200,000 clones, with roughly 71% found just once. The specimen was PBMCs. These receptors were collected from a girl aged 10-17 years in good health and CMV-seronegative.

This chain links TRBV5-1 with TRBJ2-7; 13 bases are a match to TRBD2. Trimming took 4 bases from V and 2 from J; bases not matched to a gene: 18. CDR1 is SGHRS and CDR2 is YFSETQ in the germline V gene. This CDR3 spans 20 amino acids. CDR3 nucleotide sequence: TGCGCCAGCAGCACCAACCTAAACCCAGGACTAGCGGGGGCCACCTACGAGCAGTACTTC. Its translation is CASSTNLNPGLAGATYEQYF.

The chain carries TRBV9 and TRBJ2-3, with 9 bases matching TRBD2. V shed 2 bases and J 5 bases; nucleotides not matched to a gene: 6. The CDR3 spans 15 residues. In germline, CDR1 is SGDLS, CDR2 YYNGEE. The CDR3 reads CASSVAGGLGDTQYF. The CDR3 region has the DNA TGTGCCAGCAGCGTTGCGGGGGGGCTAGGAGATACGCAGTATTTT.

This clone was observed a handful of times. The chain links TRBV18 to TRBJ2-5; D is undetermined. CDR1 and CDR2 (germline): KGHSH, LQKENI. CDR3 length: 12 residues. V was shortened by 6 bases and J by 0 bases, with 5 bases between the two germline ends. The CDR3, as DNA: TGTGCCAGCTCCCCGTACCAAGAGACCCAGTACTTC. This gives the protein CASSPYQETQYF.

This sequence joins TRBV19 and TRBJ2-7; weak D call: TRBD1 (5 bases). CDR1 and CDR2 from the germline V gene are LNHDA and SQIVND (reference sequence). The CDR3 loop spans 15 amino acids. The V end was cut by 3 bases, the J end by 5 bases, with 17 bases between. This CDR3 is CASSILDSSSDEQYF. The DNA of the CDR3 is TGTGCCAGTAGTATCCTCGACAGCTCTTCTGACGAGCAGTACTTC.

The chain employs TRBV6-5 and TRBJ1-2; 9 nucleotides align to TRBD1. Trimming took 4 bases from V and 4 from J; bases not matched to a gene: 4. Looked up from germline, CDR1 is MNHEY and CDR2 is SVGAGI. This CDR3 has 14 residues. The CDR3 here is CASSLQGASYGYTF. CDR3 DNA: TGTGCCAGCAGTTTACAGGGGGCTAGCTATGGCTACACCTTC.

V gene TRBV5-5 combines with J gene TRBJ1-1, with TRBD1 matching over 7 bases. The CDR3 is 14 amino acids. The trim removed 5 bases at V and 0 bases at J, leaving 4 bases unmatched. CDR1 SGHKS and CDR2 YYEKEE come from the germline V gene (reference sequence). The CDR3 DNA sequence: TGTGCCAGCAGTGGGACAGTTATGAACACTGAAGCTTTCTTT. Translating it yields CASSGTVMNTEAFF.

This chain links TRBV27 with TRBJ2-5, with a possible D match to TRBD1 (6 bases). The CDR3 sequence is 13 residues long. The V gene's germline CDR1 is MNHEY and CDR2 SMNVEV (reference sequence). Trimming cost V 3 bases and J 3 bases, with 8 bases left between them. CDR3 nucleotides: TGTGCCAGCAGTTTCGGACAGAAAGAGACCCAGTACTTC. Its translation: CASSFGQKETQYF.

The J gene is TRBJ1-2, the V gene TRBV6-5; D is perhaps TRBD1 (5 bases). This CDR3 has 16 amino acids. The V gene's germline CDR1 is MNHEY and CDR2 SVGAGI. The V gene lost 0 bases and the J gene lost 3 bases, with 14 bases spanning the gap. This CDR3 reads CASSYSRLTGDYGYTF. CDR3 bases: TGTGCCAGCAGTTACTCGAGGCTAACGGGGGACTATGGCTACACCTTC.

This chain connects TRBV9 to TRBJ1-3; 8 bases map to TRBD1. CDR3 size: 15 residues. Germline values: CDR1 SGDLS, CDR2 YYNGEE. The junction had 7 bases not matched to a gene; V was cut back by 0 bases and J by 8 bases. The DNA for the CDR3 is TGTGCCAGCAGCGTAGGCGGACAGGGCTTAGACACCATATATTTT. Translating it yields CASSVGGQGLDTIYF.

In its sample, this clone was seen a few times. The V and J genes are TRBV6-5 and TRBJ2-1, with D possibly matching TRBD2 (6 bases). Germline V gene lookup returns CDR1 MNHEY and CDR2 SVGAGI. This CDR3 is 11 amino acids long. V lost 8 bases to trimming and J lost 11 bases, with 13 bases between them. The chain's CDR3 is CASGPEGQQFF. For the CDR3, the DNA is TGTGCCAGCGGCCCGGAGGGACAGCAGTTCTTC.

The count of this clone is one. Other nucleotide sequences in the sample specify the same CDR3. The chain couples TRBV5-1 to TRBJ2-3, with D maybe TRBD2 (6 bases). The CDR3 sequence is 15 residues long. Germline V gene lookup returns CDR1 SGHRS and CDR2 YFSETQ. Trimming took 2 bases from V and 2 from J, leaving 12 bases between them. CDR3 nucleotide sequence: TGCGCCAGCAGCTTAGGCGGGGCGAACACAGATACGCAGTATTTT. This codes for CASSLGGANTDTQYF.

This clone was seen a handful of times. This rearrangement joins TRBV6-5 to TRBJ2-7; 8 bases are shared with TRBD2. There are 11 residues in the CDR3. With 6 bases clipped from V and 11 bases from J, the junction kept 6 bases outside the gene matches. CDR1 is MNHEY, CDR2 SVGAGI, per germline. In nucleotides, the CDR3 is TGTGCCAGCAGCGGGGGGGCAGGGAAGTACTTC. Its protein product is CASSGGAGKYF.

This chain uses TRBV30 with TRBJ1-5; the D is unclear. V lost 0 bases to trimming and J lost 2 bases, with 8 bases between them. The CDR3 contains 14 residues. From germline, CDR1 is GTSNPN and CDR2 SVGIG (reference sequence). CDR3 nucleotides: TGTGCCTGGAGTGTACAGTACGGCAATCAGCCCCAGCATTTT. This sequence encodes CAWSVQYGNQPQHF.

The CDR3 bases are TGTGCCCCCCCGGGAGTTACAGATTCACCCCTCCACTTT. This gives the protein CAPPGVTDSPLHF. The chain has TRBV6-5 and TRBJ1-6; D not certain. There are 13 residues in the CDR3. V shed 11 bases and J shed 8 bases, with 16 bases lying between them. CDR1 MNHEY and CDR2 SVGAGI come from the germline V gene.

A few counts support this clone. CDR3 amino acids: CSVVDTRRGYGYTF. In DNA, the CDR3 is TGCAGCGTTGTGGACACCAGGAGGGGTTATGGCTACACCTTC. This chain links TRBV29-1 with TRBJ1-2; weak D call: TRBD1 (5 bases). Germline values: CDR1 SQVTM, CDR2 ANQGSEA. This CDR3 spans 14 amino acids. The V end lost 4 bases, the J end lost 5 bases, and 17 bases lay between the germline ends.

This sequence joins TRBV12-5 and TRBJ2-1; 7 bases align to TRBD1. J lost 8 bases, V lost 6 bases, and 10 bases had no gene match. Germline V CDR1 and CDR2: LGHNT, FRNRAP. CDR3 length equals 14 residues. The CDR3 loop reads CASGRDREIDEQFF. The CDR3 nucleotides read TGTGCTAGTGGAAGAGACAGGGAAATCGATGAGCAGTTCTTC.

The chain joins TRBV6-1 to TRBJ1-2, with 10 bases matching TRBD1. CDR1 MNHNS and CDR2 SASEGT come from the germline V gene. The junction had 6 bases not matched to a gene; V was cut back by 7 bases and J by 1 base. The CDR3 contains 15 residues. CDR3 nucleotide sequence: TGTGCCAGCAATGACAGGGGGCAGGGTAACTATGGCTACACCTTC. Protein: CASNDRGQGNYGYTF.

V usage is TRBV6-1 and J usage is TRBJ2-7; 11 nucleotides match TRBD1. The germline CDR1 and CDR2 sequences are MNHNS and SASEGT. The V segment lost 6 bases and the J segment 4 bases; nucleotides outside the gene matches: 5. The CDR3 runs 14 residues. CDR3 DNA: TGTGCCAGCAGCTCCGGGACAGGGGGTTACGAGCAGTACTTC. Protein: CASSSGTGGYEQYF.

The chain is built from TRBV9 and TRBJ2-3, with 8 bases aligning to TRBD2. Looked up from germline, CDR1 is SGDLS and CDR2 is YYNGEE. The CDR3 is 15 residues long. V lost 4 bases, J lost 5 bases, and 9 bases stayed unmatched. The CDR3 coding sequence is TGTGCCAGCAGCCCACGGGGGGGCGGGGGAGATACGCAGTATTTT. Translated, it gives CASSPRGGGGDTQYF.

The chain uses TRBV27 and TRBJ1-5; 8 nucleotides line up with TRBD1. Losses at the gene ends were 5 bases for V and 6 bases for J; bases not matched to a gene: 12. This CDR3 is 16 amino acids long. CDR1 is MNHEY and CDR2 is SMNVEV in the germline V gene (reference sequence). The CDR3 coding sequence is TGTGCCAGCAGTGTCTCAGGGGGCGACGCTGGTCAGCCCCAGCATTTT. Its translation: CASSVSGGDAGQPQHF.